The next 16 T cell receptor beta chains were all read from a single sample in a study of blood T cell repertoires in COVID-19. Only in-frame clones appear in the TCRdb table, and some are missing; sequencing was by immunoSEQ multiplex PCR. The sample lists about 340,000 clones; roughly 90% were seen once. The specimen sequenced was PBMCs or T cells enriched from blood (not recorded which). These TCRs come from a woman between 25 and 40 years old who had recovered from COVID-19.

The V gene is TRBV6-5, the J gene TRBJ2-7; the match to TRBD2 covers 12 bases. CDR3 length equals 15 residues. Germline assignment: CDR1 MNHEY and CDR2 SVGAGI. V lost 5 bases and J lost 1; bases outside the gene matches: 3. The CDR3 region is CASSRTSGTSYEQYF. The CDR3 nucleotides are TGTGCCAGCAGTCGGACTAGCGGGACATCCTACGAGCAGTACTTC.

The V call is TRBV19, the J call TRBJ1-5, with 7 bases identical to TRBD1. The germline V gene encodes CDR1 LNHDA and CDR2 SQIVND (reference sequence). The J segment lost 4 bases and the V segment lost 4 bases, leaving 7 bases of the junction unmatched. The CDR3 consists of 15 residues. DNA of the CDR3: TGTGCCAGTAGTAAGGGGACAGCCTGGAATCAGCCCCAGCATTTT. Translating gives CASSKGTAWNQPQHF. The full variable domain, in which reference TRBV19 and TRBJ1-5 provide the parts outside the CDR3, is DGGITQSPKYLFRKEGQNVTLSCEQNLNHDAMYWYRQDPGQGLRLIYYSQIVNDFQKGDIAEGYSVSREKKESFPLTVTSAQKNPTAFYLCASSKGTAWNQPQHFGDGTRLSIL.

This rearrangement joins TRBV6-2 or TRBV6-3 to TRBJ2-3; 16 nucleotides line up with TRBD2. Per the germline V gene, CDR1 is MNHEY and CDR2 is SVGEGT. CDR3 size: 20 residues. V gave up 2 bases and J gave up 1 base; unmatched junction bases: 9. CDR3 in amino acids: CASSYDVGTSGRDGTDTQYF. The DNA for the CDR3 is TGTGCCAGCAGTTACGATGTTGGGACTAGCGGGAGGGATGGCACAGATACGCAGTATTTT.

Of note for this clone: Other nucleotide sequences from this sample produce the same CDR3. V is TRBV4-3 and J is TRBJ2-7, with 9 nucleotides matching TRBD2. Germline V CDR1 and CDR2: LGHNA, YSLEER. CDR3 length: 18 amino acids. V dropped 0 bases and J dropped 0; count of bases not matched to a gene: 9. The CDR3 here is CASSQDRGAGGASYEQYF. CDR3 nucleotides: TGCGCCAGCAGCCAAGATCGGGGGGCGGGGGGGGCCTCCTACGAGCAGTACTTC.

This rearrangement joins TRBV18 to TRBJ1-2; 7 bases are a match to TRBD1. Trimming took 3 bases from V and 4 from J; bases not matched to a gene: 5. The CDR3 length is 14 residues. Germline V gives CDR1 KGHSH, CDR2 LQKENI. CDR3 nucleotides: TGTGCCAGCTCACCGGGGACAGAAAGCTATGGCTACACCTTC. This translates into CASSPGTESYGYTF.

This chain connects TRBV28 to TRBJ2-3, with D possibly TRBD2 on 5 matching bases. V was clipped by 7 bases and J by 0 bases, with 14 bases between them. CDR1 and CDR2 from the germline V gene are MDHEN and SYDVKM. The length of the CDR3 is 15 residues. CDR3 in DNA: TGTGCCAGCACCTCCCTTGGCGGGAGCACAGATACGCAGTATTTT. Translated, it gives CASTSLGGSTDTQYF.

The V and J genes are TRBV28 and TRBJ1-5; TRBD1 matches 7 bases. Trimming took 2 bases from V and 4 from J; bases not matched to a gene: 5. Per the germline V gene, CDR1 is MDHEN and CDR2 is SYDVKM. CDR3 length: 15 amino acids. CDR3 loop: CASSLRTGFNQPQHF. CDR3 coding DNA: TGTGCCAGCAGTTTAAGGACAGGATTTAATCAGCCCCAGCATTTT.

V usage is TRBV18 and J usage is TRBJ2-1, with TRBD2 matching 13 bases. Germline trimming cut 6 bases from V and 6 bases from J; bases unmatched to any gene: 5. The CDR3 spans 15 residues. Germline lookup yields CDR1 KGHSH and CDR2 LQKENI. CDR3 in amino acids: CASSYGLAGANEQFF. The DNA for the CDR3 is TGTGCCAGCTCGTACGGACTAGCGGGGGCCAATGAGCAGTTCTTC. The full variable domain, rest sourced from reference TRBV18 and TRBJ2-1, is NAGVMQNPRHLVRRRGQEARLRCSPMKGHSHVYWYRQLPEEGLKFMVYLQKENIIDESGMPKERFSAEFPKEGPSILRIQQVVRGDSAAYFCASSYGLAGANEQFFGPGTRLTVL.

V gene TRBV18 combines with J gene TRBJ1-4; the match to TRBD1 covers 8 bases. Germline V CDR1 and CDR2: KGHSH, LQKENI. The length of the CDR3 is 15 residues. J lost 6 bases, V lost 2 bases, and 5 bases had no gene match. In nucleotides, the CDR3 is TGTGCCAGCTCACCAGGGGGACAGGTCCATGAAAAACTGTTTTTT. Translated, it gives CASSPGGQVHEKLFF.

This chain joins TRBV5-1 and TRBJ2-5; 10 bases match TRBD1. The germline V gene encodes CDR1 SGHRS and CDR2 YFSETQ. CDR3 length: 15 residues. V was clipped by 0 bases and J by 5 bases; unmatched bases: 4. CDR3 region: CASSLGDRGWETQYF. CDR3 DNA sequence: TGCGCCAGCAGCTTGGGGGACAGGGGCTGGGAGACCCAGTACTTC.

V is TRBV4-3 and J is TRBJ2-1; possibly TRBD2 for D (5 bases). The CDR3 has 15 amino acids. The ends were cut back, 3 bases at V and 3 bases at J, with 12 bases in the middle. Germline V gives CDR1 LGHNA, CDR2 YSLEER. DNA of the CDR3: TGCGCCAGCAGCCAGGAGGAAGCGTACTACAATGAGCAGTTCTTC. This translates into CASSQEEAYYNEQFF.

The J gene is TRBJ2-2, the V gene TRBV9; 7 bases fit TRBD2. Germline CDR1 and CDR2: SGDLS and YYNGEE. The V gene end was trimmed by 2 bases and the J gene end by 6 bases; junction bases not matched to a gene: 7. There are 15 residues in the CDR3. The CDR3 loop reads CASSVSAGVSGELFF. CDR3 coding DNA: TGTGCCAGCAGCGTCTCCGCGGGAGTGTCCGGGGAGCTGTTTTTT.

The rearrangement links TRBV27 to TRBJ2-2; tentatively, D is TRBD2 (6 bases). The CDR3 has 14 residues. The germline V gene has CDR1 MNHEY and CDR2 SMNVEV (reference sequence). The ends were cut back, 10 bases at V and 7 bases at J, with 19 bases in the middle. Here the CDR3 reads CATKLAPLHGELFF. CDR3 bases: TGTGCCACTAAGCTAGCGCCTCTCCACGGGGAGCTGTTTTTT.

This chain uses TRBV13 with TRBJ1-2; 9 bases agree with TRBD1. The CDR3 sequence is 14 residues long. The germline gives CDR1 PRHDT, CDR2 FYEKMQ (reference sequence). Trimming removed 3 bases from V and 3 bases from J; junction bases left unmatched: 2. CDR3 in amino acids: CASSFDRGDYGYTF. CDR3 coding DNA: TGTGCCAGCAGCTTCGACAGGGGGGACTATGGCTACACCTTC.

V usage is TRBV10-2 and J usage is TRBJ2-5, with TRBD2 identical over 9 bases. The CDR3 length is 13 residues. The junction had 4 bases not matched to a gene; V was cut back by 8 bases and J by 3 bases. The V gene's germline CDR1 is WSHSY and CDR2 SAAADI. CDR3 DNA: TGCGCCAGCCAGAGCGGGGGGAAAGAGACCCAGTACTTC. Translated: CASQSGGKETQYF.

The CDR3 loop is CSVELAGVNQPQHF. The CDR3 bases are TGCAGCGTTGAATTGGCAGGGGTCAATCAGCCCCAGCATTTT. V gene TRBV29-1 combines with J gene TRBJ1-5, with D possibly being TRBD1 (6 bases). Germline assignment: CDR1 SQVTM and CDR2 ANQGSEA. V dropped 2 bases and J dropped 3 bases, with 11 bases sitting between them. The CDR3 is made up of 14 amino acids.